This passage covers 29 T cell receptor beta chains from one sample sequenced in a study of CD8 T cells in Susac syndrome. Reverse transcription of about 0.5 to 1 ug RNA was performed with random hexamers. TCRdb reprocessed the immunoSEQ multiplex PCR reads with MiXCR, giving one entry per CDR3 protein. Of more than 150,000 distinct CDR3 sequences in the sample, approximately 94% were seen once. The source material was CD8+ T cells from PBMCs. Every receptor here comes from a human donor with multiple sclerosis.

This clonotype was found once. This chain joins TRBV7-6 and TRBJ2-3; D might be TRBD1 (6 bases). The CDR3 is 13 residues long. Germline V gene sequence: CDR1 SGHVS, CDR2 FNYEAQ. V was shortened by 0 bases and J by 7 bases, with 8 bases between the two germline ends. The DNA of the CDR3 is TGTGCCAGCAGCTTAGCGGACAGCTATACGCAGTATTTT. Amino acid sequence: CASSLADSYTQYF.

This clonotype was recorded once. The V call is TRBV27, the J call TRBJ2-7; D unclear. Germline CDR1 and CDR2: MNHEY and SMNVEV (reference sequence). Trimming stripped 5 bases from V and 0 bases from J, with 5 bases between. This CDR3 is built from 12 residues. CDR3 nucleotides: TGTGCCAGCAGTCACGGCTCCTACGAGCAGTACTTC. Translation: CASSHGSYEQYF.

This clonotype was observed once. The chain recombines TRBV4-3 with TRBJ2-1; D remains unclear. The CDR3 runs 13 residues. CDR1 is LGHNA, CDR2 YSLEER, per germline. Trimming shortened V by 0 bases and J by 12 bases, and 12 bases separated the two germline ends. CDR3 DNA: TGCGCCAGCAGCCAAGATGAAGGGTCCGCGCAGTTCTTC. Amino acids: CASSQDEGSAQFF.

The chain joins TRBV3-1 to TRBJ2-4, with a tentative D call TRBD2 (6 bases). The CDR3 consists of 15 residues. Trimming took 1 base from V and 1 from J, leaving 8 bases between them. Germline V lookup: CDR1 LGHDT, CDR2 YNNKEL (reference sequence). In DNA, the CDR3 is TGTGCCAGCAGCCAAGGGAGGGTCGCCAAAAACATTCAGTACTTC. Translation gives CASSQGRVAKNIQYF.

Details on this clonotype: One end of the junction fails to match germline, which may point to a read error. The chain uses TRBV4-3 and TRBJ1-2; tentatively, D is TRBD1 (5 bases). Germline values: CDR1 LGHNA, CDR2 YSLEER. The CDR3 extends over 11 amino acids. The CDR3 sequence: CASSQGEGKIF. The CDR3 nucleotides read TGCGCCAGCAGCCAAGGGGAGGGGAAGATCTTC.

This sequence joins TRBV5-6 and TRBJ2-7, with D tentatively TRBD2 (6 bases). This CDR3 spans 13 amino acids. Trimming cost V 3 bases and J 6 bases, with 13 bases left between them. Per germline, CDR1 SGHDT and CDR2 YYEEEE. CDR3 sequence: CASSWGGGPEQYF. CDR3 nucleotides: TGTGCCAGCAGCTGGGGAGGAGGGCCCGAGCAGTACTTC. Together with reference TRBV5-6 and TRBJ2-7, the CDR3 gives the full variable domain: DAGVTQSPTHLIKTRGQQVTLRCSPKSGHDTVSWYQQALGQGPQFIFQYYEEEERQRGNFPDRFSGHQFPNYSSELNVNALLLGDSALYLCASSWGGGPEQYFGPGTRLTVT.

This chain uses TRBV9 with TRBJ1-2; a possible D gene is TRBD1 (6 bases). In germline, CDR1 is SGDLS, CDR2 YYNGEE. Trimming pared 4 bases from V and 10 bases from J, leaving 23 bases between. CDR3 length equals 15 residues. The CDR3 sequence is CASSSRRGDTTDYTF. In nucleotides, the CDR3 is TGTGCCAGCAGCTCTCGTCGTGGGGACACTACCGACTACACCTTC.

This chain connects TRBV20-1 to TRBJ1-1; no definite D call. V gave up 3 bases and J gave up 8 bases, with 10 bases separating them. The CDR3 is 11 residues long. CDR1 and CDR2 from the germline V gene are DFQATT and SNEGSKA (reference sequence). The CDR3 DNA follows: TGCAGTGCTAGTGGGGAGACGGAAGCTTTCTTT. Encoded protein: CSASGETEAFF.

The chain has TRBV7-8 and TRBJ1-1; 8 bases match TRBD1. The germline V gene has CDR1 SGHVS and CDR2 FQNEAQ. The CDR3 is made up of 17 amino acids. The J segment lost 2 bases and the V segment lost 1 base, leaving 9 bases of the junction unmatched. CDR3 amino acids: CASSLERGRGLNTEAFF. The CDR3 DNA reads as TGTGCCAGCAGCTTAGAGAGGGGCAGGGGGCTAAACACTGAAGCTTTCTTT.

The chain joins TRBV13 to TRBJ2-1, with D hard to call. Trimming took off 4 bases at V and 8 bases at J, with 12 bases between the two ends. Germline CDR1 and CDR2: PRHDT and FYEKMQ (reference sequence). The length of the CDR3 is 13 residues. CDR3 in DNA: TGTGCCAGCAGCTCAGAGGTAAGCCATGAGCAGTTCTTC. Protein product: CASSSEVSHEQFF.

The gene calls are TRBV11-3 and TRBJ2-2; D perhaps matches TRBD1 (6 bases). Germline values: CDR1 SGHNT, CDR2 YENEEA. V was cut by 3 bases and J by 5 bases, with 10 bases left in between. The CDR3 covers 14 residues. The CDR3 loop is CASSFSGTTGELFF. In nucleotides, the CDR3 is TGTGCCAGCAGCTTCAGTGGGACAACCGGGGAGCTGTTTTTT.

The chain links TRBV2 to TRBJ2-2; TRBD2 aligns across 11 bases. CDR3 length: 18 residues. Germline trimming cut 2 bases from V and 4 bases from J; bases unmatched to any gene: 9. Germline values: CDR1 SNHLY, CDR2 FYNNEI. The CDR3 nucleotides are TGTGCCAGCAGTGAAAGCCCCTTTGGACTAGCGGGCACCGGGGAGCTGTTTTTT. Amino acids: CASSESPFGLAGTGELFF.

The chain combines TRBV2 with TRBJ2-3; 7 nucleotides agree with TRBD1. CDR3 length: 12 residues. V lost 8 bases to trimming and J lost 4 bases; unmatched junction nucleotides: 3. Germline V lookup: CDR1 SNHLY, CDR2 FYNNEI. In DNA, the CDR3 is TGTGCCAGCTACCAGGGGGCAGATACGCAGTATTTT. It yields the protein CASYQGADTQYF.

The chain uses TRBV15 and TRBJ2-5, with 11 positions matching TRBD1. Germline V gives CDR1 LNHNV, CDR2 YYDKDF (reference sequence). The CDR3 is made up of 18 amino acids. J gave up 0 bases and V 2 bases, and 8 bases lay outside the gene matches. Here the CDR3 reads CATSRSPRDRGDQETQYF. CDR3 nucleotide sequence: TGTGCCACCAGCAGAAGTCCCCGGGACAGGGGGGACCAAGAGACCCAGTACTTC. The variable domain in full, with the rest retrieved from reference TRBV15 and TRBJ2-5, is DAMVIQNPRYQVTQFGKPVTLSCSQTLNHNVMYWYQQKSSQAPKLLFHYYDKDFNNEADTPDNFQSRRPNTSFCFLDIRSPGLGDTAMYLCATSRSPRDRGDQETQYFGPGTRLLVL.

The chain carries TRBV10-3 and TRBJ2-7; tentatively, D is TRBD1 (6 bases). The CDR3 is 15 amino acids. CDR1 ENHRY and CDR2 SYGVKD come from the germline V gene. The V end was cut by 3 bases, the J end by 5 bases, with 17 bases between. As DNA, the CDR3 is TGTGCCATCAGTGATATGGGCAGGGGATTCCACGAGCAGTACTTC. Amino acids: CAISDMGRGFHEQYF.

The CDR3 region has the DNA TGTGCCAGCAGCTTACACCCCACCAGCTCCTACAATGAGCAGTTCTTC. Protein: CASSLHPTSSYNEQFF. V gene TRBV7-9 combines with J gene TRBJ2-1; D is ambiguous. Germline V gene lookup returns CDR1 SEHNR and CDR2 FQNEAQ (reference sequence). V dropped 2 bases and J dropped 0 bases, with 11 bases sitting between them. The CDR3 has 16 amino acids.

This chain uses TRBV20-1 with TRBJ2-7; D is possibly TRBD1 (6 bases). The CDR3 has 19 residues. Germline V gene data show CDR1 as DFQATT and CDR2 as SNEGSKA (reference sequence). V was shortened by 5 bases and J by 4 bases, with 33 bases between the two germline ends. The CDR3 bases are TGCAGTGCTCCCGGTGGGACACCTCAAGCTAAACCGAGGAATTACGAGCAGTACTTC. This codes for CSAPGGTPQAKPRNYEQYF.

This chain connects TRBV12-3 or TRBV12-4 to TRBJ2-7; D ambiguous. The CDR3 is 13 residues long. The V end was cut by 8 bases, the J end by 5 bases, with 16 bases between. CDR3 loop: CASRKYPENEQYF. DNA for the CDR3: TGTGCCAGCCGCAAGTATCCAGAGAACGAGCAGTACTTC.

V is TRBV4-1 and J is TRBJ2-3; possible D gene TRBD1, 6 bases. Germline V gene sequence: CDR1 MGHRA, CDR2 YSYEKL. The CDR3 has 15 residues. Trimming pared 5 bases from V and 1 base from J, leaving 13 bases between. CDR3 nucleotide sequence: TGCGCCAGCAGCTACTCAGGGGCCCGCACAGATACGCAGTATTTT. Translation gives CASSYSGARTDTQYF.

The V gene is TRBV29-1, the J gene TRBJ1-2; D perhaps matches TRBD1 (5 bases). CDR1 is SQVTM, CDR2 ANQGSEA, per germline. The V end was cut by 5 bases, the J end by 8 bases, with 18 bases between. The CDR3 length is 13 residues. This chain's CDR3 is CSVRGGTGRGYTF. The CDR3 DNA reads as TGCAGCGTTCGTGGTGGAACAGGACGCGGCTACACCTTC.

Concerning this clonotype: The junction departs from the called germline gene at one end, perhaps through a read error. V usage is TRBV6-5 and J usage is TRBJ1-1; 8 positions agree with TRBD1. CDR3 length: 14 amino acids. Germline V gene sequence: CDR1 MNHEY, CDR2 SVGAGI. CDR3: CASSPQGVNTEAFF. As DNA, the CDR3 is TGTGCCAGCAGTCCACAGGGGGTGAATACTGAAGCTTTCTTT.

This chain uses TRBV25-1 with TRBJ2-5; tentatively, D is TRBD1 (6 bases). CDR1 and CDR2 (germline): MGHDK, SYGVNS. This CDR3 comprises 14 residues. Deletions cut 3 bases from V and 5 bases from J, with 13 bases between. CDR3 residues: CASSENRELETQYF. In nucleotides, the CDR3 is TGTGCCAGCAGTGAGAACAGGGAGTTGGAGACCCAGTACTTC. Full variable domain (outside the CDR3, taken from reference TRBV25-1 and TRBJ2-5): EADIYQTPRYLVIGTGKKITLECSQTMGHDKMYWYQQDPGMELHLIHYSYGVNSTEKGDLSSESTVSRIRTEHFPLTLESARPSHTSQYLCASSENRELETQYFGPGTRLLVL.

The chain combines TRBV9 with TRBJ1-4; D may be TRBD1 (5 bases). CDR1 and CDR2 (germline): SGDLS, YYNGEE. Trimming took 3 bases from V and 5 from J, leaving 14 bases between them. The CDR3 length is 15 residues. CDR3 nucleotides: TGTGCCAGCAGCGAGGGATGGGCAGGGAATGAAAAACTGTTTTTT. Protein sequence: CASSEGWAGNEKLFF.

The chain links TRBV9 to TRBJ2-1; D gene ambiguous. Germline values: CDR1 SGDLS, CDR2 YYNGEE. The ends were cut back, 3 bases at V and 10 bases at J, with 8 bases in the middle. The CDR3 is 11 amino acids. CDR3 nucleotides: TGTGCCAGCAGCGCATTCAGGGAGCAGTTCTTC. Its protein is CASSAFREQFF.

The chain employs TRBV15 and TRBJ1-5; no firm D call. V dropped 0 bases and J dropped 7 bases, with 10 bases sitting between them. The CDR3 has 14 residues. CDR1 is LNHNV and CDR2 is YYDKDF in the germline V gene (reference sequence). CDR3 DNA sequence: TGTGCCACCAGCAGAGATCGGACGGGCCAGCCCCAGCATTTT. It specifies CATSRDRTGQPQHF.

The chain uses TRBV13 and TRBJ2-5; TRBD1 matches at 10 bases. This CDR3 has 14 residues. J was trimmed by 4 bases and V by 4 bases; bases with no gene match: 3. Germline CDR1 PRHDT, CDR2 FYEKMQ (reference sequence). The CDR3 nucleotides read TGTGCCAGCAGCTCGAGACAGGGGGCAGAGACCCAGTACTTC. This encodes CASSSRQGAETQYF.

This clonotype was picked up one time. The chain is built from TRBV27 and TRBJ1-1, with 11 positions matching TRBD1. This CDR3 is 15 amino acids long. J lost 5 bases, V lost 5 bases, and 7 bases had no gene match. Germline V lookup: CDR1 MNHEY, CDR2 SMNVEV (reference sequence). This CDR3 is CASSPRDRGWTEAFF. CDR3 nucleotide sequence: TGTGCCAGCAGTCCACGGGACAGGGGGTGGACTGAAGCTTTCTTT.

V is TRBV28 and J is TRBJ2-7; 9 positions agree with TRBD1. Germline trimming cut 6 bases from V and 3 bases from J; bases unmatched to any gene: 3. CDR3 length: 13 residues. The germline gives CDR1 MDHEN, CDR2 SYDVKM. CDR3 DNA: TGTGCCAGCAGGCGGGACAGGGTCTACGAGCAGTACTTC. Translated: CASRRDRVYEQYF. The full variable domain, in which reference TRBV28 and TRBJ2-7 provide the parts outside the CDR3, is DVKVTQSSRYLVKRTGEKVFLECVQDMDHENMFWYRQDPGLGLRLIYFSYDVKMKEKGDIPEGYSVSREKKERFSLILESASTNQTSMYLCASRRDRVYEQYFGPGTRLTVT.

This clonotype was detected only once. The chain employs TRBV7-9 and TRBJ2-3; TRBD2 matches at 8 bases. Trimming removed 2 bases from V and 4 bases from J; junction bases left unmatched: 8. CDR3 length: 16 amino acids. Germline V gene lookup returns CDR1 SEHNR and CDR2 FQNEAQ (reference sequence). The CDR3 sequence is CASSLFSGVDPDTQYF. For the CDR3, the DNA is TGTGCCAGCAGCTTATTTAGCGGGGTCGATCCAGATACGCAGTATTTT.